This is a list of T cell receptor beta chains from one sample in a study of blood T cell repertoires in COVID-19. TCRdb keeps only in-frame clones here, not all; method: immunoSEQ multiplex PCR. The sample yields 260,000 or so clones, 84% seen once. The source material was peripheral blood. These receptors came from a human donor in a cohort sampled during active COVID-19. Each CDR3 is given without its conserved first and last residue. Clone size is not always given. Where it is, it says once, few, many or a class for expanded clones.

clone_size | j_call | v_call | cdr3_aa
- | TRBJ2-3 | TRBV6-4 | ASSPLAGGDTDTQY
- | TRBJ2-7 | TRBV12-3/TRBV12-4 | ASTQGQAYEQY
- | TRBJ1-2 | TRBV7-9 | ASIGTGIGYT
- | TRBJ2-3 | TRBV5-4 | ASSSYRLSTDTQY
- | TRBJ1-3 | TRBV25-1 | ASSEYTNRGFSGNTIY
- | TRBJ2-1 | TRBV7-2 | ASSLIPFEQF
- | TRBJ2-7 | TRBV7-8 | ASSPTSGETYEQY
- | TRBJ1-1 | TRBV6-5 | ASSYGWGEAF
- | TRBJ2-1 | TRBV19 | ASSKRSGTGDDNEQF
- | TRBJ1-3 | TRBV7-9 | ASSLALRTGPTINTIY
- | TRBJ1-2 | TRBV19 | ASSTQGLGGYT
- | TRBJ2-3 | TRBV7-2 | ASSLRLRGRADTQY
- | TRBJ2-1 | TRBV28 | ASSLGLAGNEQF
- | TRBJ1-5 | TRBV28 | ASSFYREGNQPQH
- | TRBJ1-6 | TRBV27 | ASKRTGVYNSPLH
- | TRBJ1-2 | TRBV4-1 | ASSQGSTGNAYGYT
- | TRBJ1-2 | TRBV7-2 | ASSLETELYGYT
- | TRBJ1-6 | TRBV6-5 | ASNTGGRNSPLH
once | TRBJ2-5 | TRBV15 | ATSSTGTVLQETQY
- | TRBJ2-1 | TRBV19 | ASSTRQGFIEQF
- | TRBJ1-2 | TRBV5-1 | ASSLVVGYGYT
once | TRBJ1-2 | TRBV6-5 | ASTEAQGASYGYT
- | TRBJ2-7 | TRBV9 | ASSASRGGRYEQY
- | TRBJ2-7 | TRBV5-1 | ASSPPGRLADSYEQY
once | TRBJ2-7 | TRBV21-1 | ASSRRQGSYEQY
- | TRBJ2-7 | TRBV18 | ASSPGLELEQY
- | TRBJ1-3 | TRBV19 | ASSAISGNTIY
- | TRBJ1-1 | TRBV10-3 | AISPTGNTEAF
- | TRBJ1-2 | TRBV28 | ASRRQGGDYGYT
- | TRBJ2-5 | TRBV5-1 | ASSSGGHTVETQY
- | TRBJ2-7 | TRBV3-1/TRBV3-2 | ASSPRGPEQY
- | TRBJ1-1 | TRBV19 | ASSSSGPMNTEAF
- | TRBJ2-3 | TRBV9 | ASSETGTTDTQY
- | TRBJ1-6 | TRBV27 | ASSLLLGSSSSYNSPLH
- | TRBJ2-1 | TRBV2 | ASTRAGHEQF
- | TRBJ1-1 | TRBV5-8 | ASSLGTGQGGDEAF
- | TRBJ2-5 | TRBV7-8 | ASSLGRLAGTETQY
- | TRBJ2-4 | TRBV6-6 | ASSHRRTSGGATNIQY
- | TRBJ2-7 | TRBV7-9 | ASSFLAGGEQY
- | TRBJ2-3 | TRBV6-6 | ASNPGLAERDTQY
- | TRBJ2-6 | TRBV9 | ASSGGQGVSGANVLT
- | TRBJ1-2 | TRBV5-4 | ASSLAGYRAPGYT
- | TRBJ2-7 | TRBV5-1 | ASSLPDGGGYEQY
- | TRBJ1-4 | TRBV15 | ATSRDRGWEKLF
- | TRBJ1-1 | TRBV7-9 | ASSLSSGTLAF
- | TRBJ1-3 | TRBV14 | ASSQEGKGASGNTIY